The sequence of this TCR beta chain was determined in a study of cytomegalovirus exposure and HLA in healthy donors. Whole-study results and caveats: Highly shared sequence variants in one cluster were likely a sequencing artifact.

This clone was detected only once. The antigen remains undetermined. Vbeta (60) and Jbeta (13) primers were used in the PCR. In the study's own analysis: Approximately 11 million shared chains were among the roughly 78 million unique TCR beta chains that a later analysis counted. Libraries were prepared by immunoSEQ multiplex PCR; TCRdb keeps only in-frame clonotypes and omits some of them. Clonal size and the V and J genes are those of that table, whereas D and trimming came from the DNA. This sample has roughly 110,000 clones, with approximately 81% found just once. V shed 6 bases, J shed 4 bases, and the junction held 9 bases outside the gene matches. The CDR3 is 15 amino acids. Germline V gives CDR1 SNHLY, CDR2 FYNNEI.

The sample taken for sequencing was PBMCs. The chain is built from TRBV2 and TRBJ1-2; TRBD1 matches at 9 bases. This TCR was sampled from a man aged 25-40 years in good health and CMV-seronegative. In nucleotides, the CDR3 is TGTGCCAGCAGGGATGGACAGGGGAAGAGCTATGGCTACACCTTC. It translates to CASRDGQGKSYGYTF. Full variable domain (rest looked up from reference TRBV2 and TRBJ1-2): EPEVTQTPSHQVTQMGQEVILRCVPISNHLYFYWYRQILGQKVEFLVSFYNNEISEKSEIFDDQFSVERPDGSNFTLKIRSTKLEDSAMYFCASRDGQGKSYGYTFGSGTRLTVV.